This T cell receptor (beta chain) emerged from a study of cytomegalovirus exposure and HLA in healthy donors. The CDR3 is 18 residues long. Germline V gives CDR1 LGHNA, CDR2 YNFKEQ. V was pared by 0 bases and J by 0 bases, with 15 bases between. A multiplex PCR was run with 60 Vbeta primers and 13 Jbeta primers. The table came from immunoSEQ multiplex PCR; TCRdb's copy has only in-frame clones and leaves some out. In the table there are about 160,000 clones, 80% to 90% of which are singletons. V is TRBV4-2 and J is TRBJ1-5; a weak D match, TRBD1 (5 bases). The sample comprised PBMCs. The TCR comes from a woman between 25 and 40 years old in good health and CMV-seropositive. The CDR3 here is CASSQDLDSYFSNQPQHF. CDR3 DNA sequence: TGTGCCAGCAGCCAAGACCTCGACAGTTACTTTAGCAATCAGCCCCAGCATTTT.